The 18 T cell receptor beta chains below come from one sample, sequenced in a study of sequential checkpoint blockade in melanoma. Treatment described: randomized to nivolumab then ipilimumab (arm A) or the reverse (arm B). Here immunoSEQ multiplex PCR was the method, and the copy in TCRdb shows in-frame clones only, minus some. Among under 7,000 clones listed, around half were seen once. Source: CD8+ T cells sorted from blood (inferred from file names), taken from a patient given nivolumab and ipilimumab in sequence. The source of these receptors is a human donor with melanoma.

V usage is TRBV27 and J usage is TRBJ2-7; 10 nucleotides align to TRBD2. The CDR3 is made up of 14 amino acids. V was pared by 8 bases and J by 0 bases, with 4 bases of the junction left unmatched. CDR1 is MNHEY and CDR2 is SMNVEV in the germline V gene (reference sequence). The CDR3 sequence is CASSSGGPSYEQYF. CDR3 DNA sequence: TGTGCCAGCTCTAGCGGGGGCCCCTCCTACGAGCAGTACTTC.

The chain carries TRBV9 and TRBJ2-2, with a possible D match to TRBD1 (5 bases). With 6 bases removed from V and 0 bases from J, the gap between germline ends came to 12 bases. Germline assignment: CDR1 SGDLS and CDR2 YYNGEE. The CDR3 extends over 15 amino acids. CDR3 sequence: CASTTSGTNTGELFF. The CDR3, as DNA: TGTGCCAGCACCACCTCAGGGACGAACACCGGGGAGCTGTTTTTT.

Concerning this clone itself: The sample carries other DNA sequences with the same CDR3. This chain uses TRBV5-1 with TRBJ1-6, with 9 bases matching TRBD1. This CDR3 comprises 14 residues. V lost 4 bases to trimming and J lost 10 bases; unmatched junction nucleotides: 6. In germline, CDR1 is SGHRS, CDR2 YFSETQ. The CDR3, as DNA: TGCGCCAGCAGCCTAGGACAGGGGTTATCACCCCTCCACTTT. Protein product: CASSLGQGLSPLHF. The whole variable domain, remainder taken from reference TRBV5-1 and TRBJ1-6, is KAGVTQTPRYLIKTRGQQVTLSCSPISGHRSVSWYQQTPGQGLQFLFEYFSETQRNKGNFPGRFSGRQFSNSRSEMNVSTLELGDSALYLCASSLGQGLSPLHFGNGTRLTVT.

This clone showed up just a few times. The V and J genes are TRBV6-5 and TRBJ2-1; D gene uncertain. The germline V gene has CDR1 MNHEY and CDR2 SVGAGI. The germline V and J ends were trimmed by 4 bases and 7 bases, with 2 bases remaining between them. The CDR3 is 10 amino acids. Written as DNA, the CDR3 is TGTGCCAGCAGTTTAAATGAGCAGTTCTTC. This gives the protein CASSLNEQFF.

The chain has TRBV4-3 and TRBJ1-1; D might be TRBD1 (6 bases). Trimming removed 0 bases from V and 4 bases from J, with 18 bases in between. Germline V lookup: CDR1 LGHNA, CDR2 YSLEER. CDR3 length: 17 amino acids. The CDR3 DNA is TGCGCCAGCAGCCAAGATCGGACAGTCGGTAGCGTCACTGAAGCTTTCTTT. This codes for CASSQDRTVGSVTEAFF.

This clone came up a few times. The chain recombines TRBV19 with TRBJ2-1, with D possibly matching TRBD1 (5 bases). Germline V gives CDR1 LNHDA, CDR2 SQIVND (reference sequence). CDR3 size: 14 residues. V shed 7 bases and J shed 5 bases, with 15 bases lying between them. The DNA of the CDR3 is TGTGCCAGTACCGACTTCAGGGCCAACAATGAGCAGTTCTTC. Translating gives CASTDFRANNEQFF.

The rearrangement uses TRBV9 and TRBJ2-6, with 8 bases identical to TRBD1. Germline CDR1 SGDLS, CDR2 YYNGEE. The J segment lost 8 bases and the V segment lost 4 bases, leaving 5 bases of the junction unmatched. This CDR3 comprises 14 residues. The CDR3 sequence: CASSSRDRPNVLTF. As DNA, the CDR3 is TGTGCCAGCAGCTCCCGGGACAGGCCCAACGTCCTGACTTTC.

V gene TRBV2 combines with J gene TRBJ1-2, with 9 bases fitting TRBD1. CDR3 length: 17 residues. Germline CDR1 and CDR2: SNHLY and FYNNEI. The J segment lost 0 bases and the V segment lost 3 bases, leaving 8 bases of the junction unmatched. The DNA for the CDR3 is TGTGCCAGCAGTGAGGGACAGGGAGATGTGGCTAACTATGGCTACACCTTC. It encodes CASSEGQGDVANYGYTF.

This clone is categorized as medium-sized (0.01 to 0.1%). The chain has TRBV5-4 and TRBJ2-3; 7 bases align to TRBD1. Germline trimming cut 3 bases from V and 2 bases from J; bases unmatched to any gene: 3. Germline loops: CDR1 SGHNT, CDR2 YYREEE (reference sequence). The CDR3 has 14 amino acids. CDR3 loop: CASSWDSSTDTQYF. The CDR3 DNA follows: TGTGCCAGCAGCTGGGACAGCTCCACAGATACGCAGTATTTT. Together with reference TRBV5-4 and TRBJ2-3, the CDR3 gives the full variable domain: ETGVTQSPTHLIKTRGQQVTLRCSSQSGHNTVSWYQQALGQGPQFIFQYYREEENGRGNFPPRFSGLQFPNYSSELNVNALELDDSALYLCASSWDSSTDTQYFGPGTRLTVL.

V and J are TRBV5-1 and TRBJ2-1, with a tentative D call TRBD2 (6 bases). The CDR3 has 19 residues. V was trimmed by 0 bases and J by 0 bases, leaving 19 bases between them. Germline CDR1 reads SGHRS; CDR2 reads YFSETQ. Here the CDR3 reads CASSLVGGGKVVSYNEQFF. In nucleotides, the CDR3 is TGCGCCAGCAGCTTGGTTGGTGGGGGGAAAGTAGTCTCCTACAATGAGCAGTTCTTC.

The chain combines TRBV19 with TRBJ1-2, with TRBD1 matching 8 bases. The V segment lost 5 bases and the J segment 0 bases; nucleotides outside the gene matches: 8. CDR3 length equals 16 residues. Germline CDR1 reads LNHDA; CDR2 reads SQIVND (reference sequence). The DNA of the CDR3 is TGTGCCAGTAGTGTGGGACAGGCGACAGCTAACTATGGCTACACCTTC. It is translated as CASSVGQATANYGYTF.

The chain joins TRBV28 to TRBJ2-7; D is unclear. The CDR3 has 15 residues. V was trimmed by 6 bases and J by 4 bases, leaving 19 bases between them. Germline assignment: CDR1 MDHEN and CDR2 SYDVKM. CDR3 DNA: TGTGCCAGCAGGACTGACCCCCTGGAAAATTACGAGCAGTACTTC. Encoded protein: CASRTDPLENYEQYF.

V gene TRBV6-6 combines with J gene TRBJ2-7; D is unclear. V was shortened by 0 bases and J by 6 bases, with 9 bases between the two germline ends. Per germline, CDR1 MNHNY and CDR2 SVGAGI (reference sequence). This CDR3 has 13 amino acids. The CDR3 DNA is TGTGCCAGCAGTTACTCAGAGTCGGGCGAGCAGTACTTC. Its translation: CASSYSESGEQYF.

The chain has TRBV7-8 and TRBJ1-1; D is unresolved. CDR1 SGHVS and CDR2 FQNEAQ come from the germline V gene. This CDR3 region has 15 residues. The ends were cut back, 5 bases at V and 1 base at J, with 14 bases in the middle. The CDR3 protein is CASSRWEGTNTEAFF. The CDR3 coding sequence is TGTGCCAGCAGCCGTTGGGAGGGCACGAACACTGAAGCTTTCTTT.

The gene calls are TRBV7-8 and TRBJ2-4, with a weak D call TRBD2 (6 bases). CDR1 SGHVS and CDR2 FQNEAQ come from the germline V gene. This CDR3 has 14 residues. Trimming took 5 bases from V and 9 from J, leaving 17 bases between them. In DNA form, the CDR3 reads TGTGCCAGCAGCCAAGAAAGAGGCGGGGTCATTCAGTACTTC. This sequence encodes CASSQERGGVIQYF.

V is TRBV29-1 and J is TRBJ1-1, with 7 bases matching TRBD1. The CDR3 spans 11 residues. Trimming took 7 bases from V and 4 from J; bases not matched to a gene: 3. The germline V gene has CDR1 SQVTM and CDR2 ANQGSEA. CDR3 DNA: TGCAGCGGGGACAGCTCCACTGAAGCTTTCTTT. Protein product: CSGDSSTEAFF. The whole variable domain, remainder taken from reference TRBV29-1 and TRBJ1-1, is SAVISQKPSRDICQRGTSLTIQCQVDSQVTMMFWYRQQPGQSLTLIATANQGSEATYESGFVIDKFPISRPNLTFSTLTVSNMSPEDSSIYLCSGDSSTEAFFGQGTRLTVV.

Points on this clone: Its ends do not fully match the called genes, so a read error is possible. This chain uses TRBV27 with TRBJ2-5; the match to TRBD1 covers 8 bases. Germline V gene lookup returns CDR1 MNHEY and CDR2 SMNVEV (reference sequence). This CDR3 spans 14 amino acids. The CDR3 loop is CASSLSRTGKTQYF. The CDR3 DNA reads TGTGCCAGCAGTCTATCTCGGACAGGGAAGACCCAGTACTTC.

The DNA for the CDR3 is TGTGCCAGCAGCTTGGCCGCCCGGCGGGACGGGAACGAGCAGTACTTC. Its translation: CASSLAARRDGNEQYF. The chain links TRBV5-6 to TRBJ2-5; weak D call: TRBD2 (6 bases). The DNA matches TRBJ2-7 better at its end, which makes the J call doubtful. There are 16 residues in the CDR3. CDR1 and CDR2 (germline): SGHDT, YYEEEE.